This T cell receptor (beta chain) was obtained from a study of blood T cell repertoires in COVID-19. On the study more broadly: Acute-phase and convalescent COVID-19 samples originated in the United States, Italy and Spain. Nucleic acid was either cDNA or gDNA, and it came from T cells, B-cell-depleted T cells, or PBMCs.

The method was immunoSEQ multiplex PCR; TCRdb's version includes in-frame clones alone and lacks a portion of them. The table records approximately 400,000 clones, 75% to 90% of them present only once. Cohort allocation depended upon clinical history that participants reported. V lost 2 bases to trimming and J lost 4 bases, with 18 bases between them. The CDR3 contains 17 residues. In germline, CDR1 is LNHDA, CDR2 SQIVND (reference sequence). The V and J genes are TRBV19 and TRBJ2-1; weak D call: TRBD2 (6 bases). Specimen: PBMCs or T cells enriched from blood (not recorded which). The TCR was taken from a woman aged 50 to 65 who had recovered from COVID-19. CDR3 bases: TGTGCCAGTAGTATATTGGGAGCTAGCGTATCTTACAATGAGCAGTTCTTC. Translation: CASSILGASVSYNEQFF.